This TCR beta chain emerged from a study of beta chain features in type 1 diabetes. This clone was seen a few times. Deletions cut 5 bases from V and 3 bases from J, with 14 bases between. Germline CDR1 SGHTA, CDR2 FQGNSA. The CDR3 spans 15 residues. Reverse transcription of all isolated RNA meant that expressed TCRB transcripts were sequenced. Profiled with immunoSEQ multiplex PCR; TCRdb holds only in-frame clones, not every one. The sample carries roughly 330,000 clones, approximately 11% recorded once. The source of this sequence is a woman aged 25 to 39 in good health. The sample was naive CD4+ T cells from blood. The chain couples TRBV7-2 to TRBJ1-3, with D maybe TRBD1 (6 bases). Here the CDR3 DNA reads TGTGCCAGCAGCCTAATTGGGGGCGGTGGAAACACCATATATTTT. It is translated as CASSLIGGGGNTIYF.